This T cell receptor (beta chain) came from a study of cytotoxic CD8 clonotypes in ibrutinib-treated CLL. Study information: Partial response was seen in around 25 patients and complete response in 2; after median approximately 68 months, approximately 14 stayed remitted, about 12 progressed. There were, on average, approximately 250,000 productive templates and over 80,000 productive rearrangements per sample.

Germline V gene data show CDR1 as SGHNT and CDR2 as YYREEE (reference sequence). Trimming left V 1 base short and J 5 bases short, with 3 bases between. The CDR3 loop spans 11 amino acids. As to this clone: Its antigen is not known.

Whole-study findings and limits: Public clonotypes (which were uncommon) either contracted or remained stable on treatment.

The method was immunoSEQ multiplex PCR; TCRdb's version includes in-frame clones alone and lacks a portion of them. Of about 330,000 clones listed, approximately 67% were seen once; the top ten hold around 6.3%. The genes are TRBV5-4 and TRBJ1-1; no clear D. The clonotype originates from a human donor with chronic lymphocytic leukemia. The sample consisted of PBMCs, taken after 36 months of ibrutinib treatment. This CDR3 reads CASSLRTEAFF. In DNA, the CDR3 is TGTGCCAGCAGCTTGCGGACTGAAGCTTTCTTT.